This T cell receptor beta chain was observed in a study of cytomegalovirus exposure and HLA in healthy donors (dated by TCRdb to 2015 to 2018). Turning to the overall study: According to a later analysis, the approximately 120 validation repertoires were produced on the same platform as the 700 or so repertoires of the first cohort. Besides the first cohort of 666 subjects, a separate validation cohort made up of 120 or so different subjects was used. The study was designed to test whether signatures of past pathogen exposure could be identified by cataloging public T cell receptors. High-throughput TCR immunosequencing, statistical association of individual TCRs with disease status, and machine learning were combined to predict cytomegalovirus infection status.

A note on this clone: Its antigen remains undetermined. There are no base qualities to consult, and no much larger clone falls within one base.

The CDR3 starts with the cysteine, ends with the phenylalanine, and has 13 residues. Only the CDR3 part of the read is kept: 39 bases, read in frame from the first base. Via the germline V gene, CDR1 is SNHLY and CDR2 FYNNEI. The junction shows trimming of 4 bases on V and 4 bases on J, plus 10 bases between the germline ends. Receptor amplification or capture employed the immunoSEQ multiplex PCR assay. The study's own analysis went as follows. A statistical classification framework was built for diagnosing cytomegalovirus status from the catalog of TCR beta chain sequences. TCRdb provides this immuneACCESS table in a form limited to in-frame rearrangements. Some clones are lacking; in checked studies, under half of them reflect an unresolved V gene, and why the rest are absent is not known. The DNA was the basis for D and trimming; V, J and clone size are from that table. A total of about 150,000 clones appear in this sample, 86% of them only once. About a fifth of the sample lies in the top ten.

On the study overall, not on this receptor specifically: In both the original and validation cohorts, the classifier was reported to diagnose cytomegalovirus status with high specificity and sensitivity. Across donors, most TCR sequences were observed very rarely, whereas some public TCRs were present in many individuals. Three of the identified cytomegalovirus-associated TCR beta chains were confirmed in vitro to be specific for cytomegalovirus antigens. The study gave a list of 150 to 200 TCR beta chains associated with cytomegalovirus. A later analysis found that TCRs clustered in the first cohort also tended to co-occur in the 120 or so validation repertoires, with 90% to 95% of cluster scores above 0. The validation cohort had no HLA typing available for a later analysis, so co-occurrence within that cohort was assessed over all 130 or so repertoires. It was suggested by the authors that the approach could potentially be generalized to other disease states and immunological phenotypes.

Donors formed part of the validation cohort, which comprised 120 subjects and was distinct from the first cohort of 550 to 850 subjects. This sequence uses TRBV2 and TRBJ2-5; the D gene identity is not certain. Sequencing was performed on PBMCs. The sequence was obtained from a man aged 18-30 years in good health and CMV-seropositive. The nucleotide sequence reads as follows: TGTGCCAGCAGTGGAAACAGTGCAGAGACCCAGTACTTC. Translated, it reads CASSGNSAETQYF.